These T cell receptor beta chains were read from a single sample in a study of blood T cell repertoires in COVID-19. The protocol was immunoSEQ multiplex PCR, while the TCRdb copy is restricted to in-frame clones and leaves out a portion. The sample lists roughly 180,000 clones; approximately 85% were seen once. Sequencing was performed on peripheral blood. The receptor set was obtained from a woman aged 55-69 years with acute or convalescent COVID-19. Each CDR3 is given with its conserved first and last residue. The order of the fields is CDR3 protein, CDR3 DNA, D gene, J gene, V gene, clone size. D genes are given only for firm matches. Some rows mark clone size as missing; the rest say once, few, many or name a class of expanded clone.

CDR3 protein: CASTESIAGGYEQYF; CDR3 DNA: TGTGCCAGCACCGAATCTATAGCGGGAGGGTACGAGCAGTACTTC; D gene: TRBD2; J gene: TRBJ2-7; V gene: TRBV6-5; clone size: .
CDR3 protein: CAWSSGTSGMNF; CDR3 DNA: TGTGCCTGGAGTTCCGGGACTAGCGGGATGAACTTC; D gene: TRBD2; J gene: TRBJ2-7; V gene: TRBV30; clone size: .
CDR3 protein: CASSLLAGGPTAQYF; CDR3 DNA: TGTGCCAGCAGCCTGCTAGCGGGAGGGCCAACGGCGCAGTACTTC; D gene: TRBD2; J gene: TRBJ2-7; V gene: TRBV11-2; clone size: .
CDR3 protein: CASSLGQGPGYGYTF; CDR3 DNA: TGTGCCAGCAGCTTAGGACAGGGTCCGGGCTATGGCTACACCTTC; D gene: TRBD1; J gene: TRBJ1-2; V gene: TRBV7-9; clone size: .
CDR3 protein: CASSPQTRTNTGELFF; CDR3 DNA: TGTGCCAGTAGTCCTCAGACTAGGACGAACACCGGGGAGCTGTTTTTT; D gene: .; J gene: TRBJ2-2; V gene: TRBV19; clone size: few
CDR3 protein: CASSLLDRGAGNTIYF; CDR3 DNA: TGTGCCAGCAGCCTATTAGACAGGGGAGCTGGAAACACCATATATTTT; D gene: TRBD1; J gene: TRBJ1-3; V gene: TRBV5-4; clone size: few
CDR3 protein: CASSRDFYNEQFF; CDR3 DNA: TGTGCTAGCAGCCGGGACTTTTACAATGAGCAGTTCTTC; D gene: .; J gene: TRBJ2-1; V gene: TRBV7-7; clone size: once
CDR3 protein: CASSQQQGSGELFF; CDR3 DNA: TGTGCCAGCAGCCAGCAACAGGGGTCTGGGGAGCTGTTTTTT; D gene: TRBD1; J gene: TRBJ2-2; V gene: TRBV3-1/TRBV3-2; clone size: .
CDR3 protein: CASSLGQGLHEQFF; CDR3 DNA: TGTGCCAGCAGCCTGGGACAGGGGTTGCATGAGCAGTTCTTC; D gene: TRBD1; J gene: TRBJ2-1; V gene: TRBV7-9; clone size: .
CDR3 protein: CASSIGPGGFQPQHF; CDR3 DNA: TGTGCCAGTAGTATAGGGCCAGGTGGCTTTCAGCCCCAGCATTTT; D gene: .; J gene: TRBJ1-5; V gene: TRBV19; clone size: .
CDR3 protein: CASSVTGANEQFF; CDR3 DNA: TGTGCCAGCAGCGTTACAGGTGCCAATGAGCAGTTCTTC; D gene: .; J gene: TRBJ2-1; V gene: TRBV9; clone size: .
CDR3 protein: CASSDGQGSTDTQYF; CDR3 DNA: TGTGCCAGCAGTGATGGACAGGGGAGCACAGATACGCAGTATTTT; D gene: TRBD1; J gene: TRBJ2-3; V gene: TRBV6-1; clone size: .
CDR3 protein: CASSARLGNTEAFF; CDR3 DNA: TGTGCCAGCAGCGCCAGACTGGGGAACACTGAAGCTTTCTTT; D gene: .; J gene: TRBJ1-1; V gene: TRBV13; clone size: .
CDR3 protein: CASSEKTEIGYTF; CDR3 DNA: TGTGCCAGCAGTGAAAAGACAGAAATTGGCTACACCTTC; D gene: .; J gene: TRBJ1-2; V gene: TRBV6-1; clone size: .
CDR3 protein: CASSTNRVSNYGYTF; CDR3 DNA: TGTGCCAGCAGTACGAACAGGGTATCTAACTATGGCTACACCTTC; D gene: .; J gene: TRBJ1-2; V gene: TRBV28; clone size: once
CDR3 protein: CASSIVGRSTEAFF; CDR3 DNA: TGTGCCAGTAGTATAGTTGGCAGGTCCACTGAAGCTTTCTTT; D gene: .; J gene: TRBJ1-1; V gene: TRBV19; clone size: .
CDR3 protein: CASSSTPGGNYEQYF; CDR3 DNA: TGTGCCAGCAGTTCAACGCCAGGGGGAAACTACGAGCAGTACTTC; D gene: TRBD1; J gene: TRBJ2-7; V gene: TRBV3-1/TRBV3-2; clone size: .
CDR3 protein: CATIRTGGKSNEQFF; CDR3 DNA: TGTGCCACCATCCGGACAGGGGGAAAGAGCAATGAGCAGTTCTTC; D gene: TRBD1; J gene: TRBJ2-1; V gene: TRBV28; clone size: .
CDR3 protein: CSVSSGTSPNEQFF; CDR3 DNA: TGCAGCGTTTCCTCCGGGACTAGCCCCAATGAGCAGTTCTTC; D gene: TRBD2; J gene: TRBJ2-1; V gene: TRBV29-1; clone size: .
CDR3 protein: CARLRGGQGVSEAFF; CDR3 DNA: TGTGCCAGACTTAGAGGGGGGCAGGGGGTCTCTGAAGCTTTCTTT; D gene: TRBD1; J gene: TRBJ1-1; V gene: TRBV2; clone size: once
CDR3 protein: CASSLGQGADTQYF; CDR3 DNA: TGTGCCAGCAGCTTGGGACAGGGAGCAGATACGCAGTATTTT; D gene: TRBD1; J gene: TRBJ2-3; V gene: TRBV7-3; clone size: .
CDR3 protein: CASSFNGDTQYF; CDR3 DNA: TGTGCCAGCAGCTTTAACGGAGATACGCAGTATTTT; D gene: .; J gene: TRBJ2-3; V gene: TRBV7-8; clone size: .
CDR3 protein: CASWDRGRLETQYF; CDR3 DNA: TGTGCCAGCTGGGACAGGGGGCGGCTGGAGACCCAGTACTTC; D gene: TRBD1; J gene: TRBJ2-5; V gene: TRBV6-5; clone size: .
CDR3 protein: CASSRNRFSTDTQYF; CDR3 DNA: TGTGCCAGCAGCCGGAACAGATTTAGCACAGATACGCAGTATTTT; D gene: .; J gene: TRBJ2-3; V gene: TRBV9; clone size: .
CDR3 protein: CASSYGGGRGTGELFF; CDR3 DNA: TGTGCCAGCAGTTACGGGGGCGGGAGAGGTACCGGGGAGCTGTTTTTT; D gene: .; J gene: TRBJ2-2; V gene: TRBV6-5; clone size: .
CDR3 protein: CASSQAGGQTDTQYF; CDR3 DNA: TGTGCCAGCAGCCAAGCGGGAGGGCAAACAGATACGCAGTATTTT; D gene: TRBD2; J gene: TRBJ2-3; V gene: TRBV7-3; clone size: many
CDR3 protein: CSVYLAGGYNEQFF; CDR3 DNA: TGCAGCGTTTATCTAGCGGGAGGATACAATGAGCAGTTCTTC; D gene: TRBD2; J gene: TRBJ2-1; V gene: TRBV29-1; clone size: few
CDR3 protein: CASSEQGSDSTEAFF; CDR3 DNA: TGTGCCAGCAGTGAACAGGGGTCTGATTCTACTGAAGCTTTCTTT; D gene: .; J gene: TRBJ1-1; V gene: TRBV2; clone size: .
CDR3 protein: CASRVGLAASYEQYF; CDR3 DNA: TGTGCCAGCAGAGTCGGACTAGCGGCTTCCTACGAGCAGTACTTC; D gene: TRBD2; J gene: TRBJ2-7; V gene: TRBV6-5; clone size: .
CDR3 protein: CASSVAGTGEKVFF; CDR3 DNA: TGTGCCAGCAGCGTAGCAGGGACAGGGGAGAAGGTTTTCTTT; D gene: TRBD1; J gene: TRBJ1-1; V gene: TRBV9; clone size: .